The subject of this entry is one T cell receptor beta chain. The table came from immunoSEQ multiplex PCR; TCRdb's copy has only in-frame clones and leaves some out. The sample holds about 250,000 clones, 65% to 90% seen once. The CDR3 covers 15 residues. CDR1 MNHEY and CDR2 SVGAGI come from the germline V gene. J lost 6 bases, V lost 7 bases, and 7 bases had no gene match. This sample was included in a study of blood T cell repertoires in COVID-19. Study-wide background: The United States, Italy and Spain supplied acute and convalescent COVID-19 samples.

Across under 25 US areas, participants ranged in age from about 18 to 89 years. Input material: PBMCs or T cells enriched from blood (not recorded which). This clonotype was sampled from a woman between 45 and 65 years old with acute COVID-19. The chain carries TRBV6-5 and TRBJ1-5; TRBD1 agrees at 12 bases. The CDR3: CASNQGQGAGQPQHF. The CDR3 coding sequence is TGTGCCAGCAACCAGGGACAGGGGGCCGGTCAGCCCCAGCATTTT.